These T cell receptor beta chains were read from a single sample in a study of Graves' ophthalmopathy and Graves' hyperthyroidism. TCRdb reprocessed the multiplex PCR reads via MiXCR and lists one record per CDR3 protein. The sample consists of hundreds of thousands of distinct CDR3 sequences, roughly two fifths of them appearing once. Material for sequencing was peripheral blood. These receptors were obtained from an adult man with Graves' ophthalmopathy. Each CDR3 is given with its conserved first and last residue. The size field is filled for only some rows; it gives once, few, many or a size class.

J | size | V | CDR3
TRBJ1-5 | many | TRBV15 | CATSSWASQPQHF
TRBJ2-7 | . | TRBV25-1 | CASSEDSSIYLCSVVGRLTYEQYF
TRBJ2-7 | . | TRBV7-9 | CASSQDSPGTGVIYEQYF
TRBJ2-7 | few | TRBV5-1 | CASSWPTGRQGPSGSSYEQYF
TRBJ2-7 | many | TRBV7-8 | CASSSSGAYEQYF
TRBJ1-6 | . | TRBV19 | CASSNRLHF
TRBJ2-2 | few | TRBV11-1 | CASRRPGLAGRAGELFF
TRBJ2-7 | . | TRBV29-1 | CSLVGASGSYEQYF
TRBJ1-5 | . | TRBV15 | CATSRDSAGNNQPQHF
TRBJ1-5 | many | TRBV2 | CASKVSGTESRQPQHF
TRBJ1-4 | many | TRBV24-1 | CATSVPMAGEKLFF
TRBJ1-4 | . | TRBV3-1 | CASSQGSRGPSLKLFF
TRBJ2-5 | . | TRBV10-3 | CAINPGDSGGELVETQYF
TRBJ1-2 | . | TRBV4-1 | CASSQNSGYGYTF
TRBJ1-4 | few | TRBV2 | CASSYYTSSEGEKLFF
TRBJ1-5 | many | TRBV15 | CATTFEQGNQPQHF
TRBJ1-4 | many | TRBV10-3 | CASSDRTATNEKLFF
TRBJ1-2 | . | TRBV11-1 | CASNLADRWGYTF
TRBJ2-2 | many | TRBV7-3 | CASSLTTGELFF
TRBJ2-3 | . | TRBV10-3 | CASSGGGGTDTQYF
TRBJ2-7 | few | TRBV7-2 | CASSRDTVPWEQYF
TRBJ1-5 | . | TRBV2 | CASSPRGWTGYQPQHF
TRBJ1-2 | . | TRBV10-3 | CASRDEGRPNYGYTF